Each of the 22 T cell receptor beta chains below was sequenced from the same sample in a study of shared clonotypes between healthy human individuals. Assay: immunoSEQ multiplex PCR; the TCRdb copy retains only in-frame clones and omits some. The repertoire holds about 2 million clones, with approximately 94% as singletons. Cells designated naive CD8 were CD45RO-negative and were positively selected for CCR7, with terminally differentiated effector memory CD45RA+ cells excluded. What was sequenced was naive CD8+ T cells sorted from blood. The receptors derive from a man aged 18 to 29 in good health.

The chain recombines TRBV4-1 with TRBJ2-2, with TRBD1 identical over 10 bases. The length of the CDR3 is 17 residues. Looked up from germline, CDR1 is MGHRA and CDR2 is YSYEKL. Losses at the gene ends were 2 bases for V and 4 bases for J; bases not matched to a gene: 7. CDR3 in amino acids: CASSQSPGQGITGELFF. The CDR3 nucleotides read TGCGCCAGCAGCCAAAGTCCGGGACAGGGGATCACCGGGGAGCTGTTTTTT.

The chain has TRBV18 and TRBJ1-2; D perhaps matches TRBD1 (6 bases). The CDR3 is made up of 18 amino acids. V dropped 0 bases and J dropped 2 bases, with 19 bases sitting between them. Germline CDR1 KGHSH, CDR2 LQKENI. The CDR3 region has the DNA TGTGCCAGCTCACCACCGAGGGAAGTCGGGGGCAGGAACTATGGCTACACCTTC. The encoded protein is CASSPPREVGGRNYGYTF.

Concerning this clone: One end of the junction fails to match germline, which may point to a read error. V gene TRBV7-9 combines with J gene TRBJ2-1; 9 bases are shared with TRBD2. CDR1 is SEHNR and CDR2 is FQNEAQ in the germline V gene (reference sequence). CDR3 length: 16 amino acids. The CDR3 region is CASRLAGAPSHNEQFF. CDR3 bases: TGTGCCAGCAGATTAGCGGGAGCCCCTTCCCACAATGAGCAGTTCTTC.

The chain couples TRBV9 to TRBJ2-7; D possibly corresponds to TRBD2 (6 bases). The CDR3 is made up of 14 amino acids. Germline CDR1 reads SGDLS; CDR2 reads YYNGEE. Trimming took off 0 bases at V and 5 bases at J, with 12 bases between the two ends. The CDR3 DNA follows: TGTGCCAGCAGCGTAGCGGAGGGCCACCACGAGCAGTACTTC. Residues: CASSVAEGHHEQYF.

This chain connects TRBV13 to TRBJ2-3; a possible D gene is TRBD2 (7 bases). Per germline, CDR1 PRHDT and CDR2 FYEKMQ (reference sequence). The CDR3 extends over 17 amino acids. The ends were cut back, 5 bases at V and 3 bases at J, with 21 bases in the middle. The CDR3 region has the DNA TGTGCCAGCAGCCTATCCCCGGGACGGGGGGCAACAGATACGCAGTATTTT. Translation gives CASSLSPGRGATDTQYF.

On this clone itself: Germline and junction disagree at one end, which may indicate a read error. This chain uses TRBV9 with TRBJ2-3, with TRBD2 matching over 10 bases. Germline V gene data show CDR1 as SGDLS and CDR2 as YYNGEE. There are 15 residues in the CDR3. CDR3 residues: CASNVAGGGTDTQYF. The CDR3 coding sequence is TGTGCCAGCAACGTAGCGGGAGGCGGCACAGATACGCAGTATTTT.

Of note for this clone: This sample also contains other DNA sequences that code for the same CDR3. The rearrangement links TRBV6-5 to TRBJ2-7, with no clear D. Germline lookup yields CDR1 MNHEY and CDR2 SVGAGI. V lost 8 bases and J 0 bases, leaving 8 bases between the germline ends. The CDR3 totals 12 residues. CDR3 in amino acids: CASGTSSYEQYF. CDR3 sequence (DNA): TGTGCCAGCGGTACGAGCTCCTACGAGCAGTACTTC.

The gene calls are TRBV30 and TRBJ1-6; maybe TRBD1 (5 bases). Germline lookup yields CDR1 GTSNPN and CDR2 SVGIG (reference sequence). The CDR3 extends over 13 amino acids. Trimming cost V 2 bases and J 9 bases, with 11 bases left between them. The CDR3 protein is CAWSLIDSSPLHF. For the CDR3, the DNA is TGTGCCTGGAGTCTAATTGACAGTTCACCCCTCCACTTT.

Written as DNA, the CDR3 is TGCGCCAGCAGCCAAGAACTAGCGGCGGGCACAGATACGCAGTATTTT. It translates to CASSQELAAGTDTQYF. The V gene is TRBV4-1, the J gene TRBJ2-3; the match to TRBD2 covers 8 bases. This CDR3 has 16 amino acids. From germline, CDR1 is MGHRA and CDR2 YSYEKL. The V and J ends lost 0 bases and 1 base, in that order; junction bases with no gene match: 3.

The CDR3 here is CASSSEVDDTEAFF. The CDR3 DNA reads TGTGCCAGCAGTTCGGAGGTTGATGACACTGAAGCTTTCTTT. The rearrangement joins TRBV5-8 to TRBJ1-1; the D is unclear. CDR3 length: 14 residues. V lost 5 bases, J lost 3 bases, and 14 bases lay in between. Looked up from germline, CDR1 is SGHTS and CDR2 is YDEGEE.

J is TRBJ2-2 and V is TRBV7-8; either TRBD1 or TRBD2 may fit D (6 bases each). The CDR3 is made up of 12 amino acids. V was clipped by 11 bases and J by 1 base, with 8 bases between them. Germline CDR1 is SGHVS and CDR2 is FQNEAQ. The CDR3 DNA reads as TGTGCCGGAGGGGGGAACACCGGGGAGCTGTTTTTT. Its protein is CAGGGNTGELFF. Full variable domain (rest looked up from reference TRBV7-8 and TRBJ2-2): GAGVSQSPRYKVAKRGQDVALRCDPISGHVSLFWYQQALGQGPEFLTYFQNEAQLDKSGLPSDRFFAERPEGSVSTLKIQRTQQEDSAVYLCAGGGNTGELFFGEGSRLTVL.

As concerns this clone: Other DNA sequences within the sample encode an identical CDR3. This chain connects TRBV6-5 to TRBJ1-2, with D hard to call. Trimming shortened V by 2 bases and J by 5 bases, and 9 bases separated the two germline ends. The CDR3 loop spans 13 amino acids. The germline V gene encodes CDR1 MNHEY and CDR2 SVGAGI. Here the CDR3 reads CASSYEGLYGYTF. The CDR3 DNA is TGTGCCAGCAGTTACGAGGGTTTATATGGCTACACCTTC.

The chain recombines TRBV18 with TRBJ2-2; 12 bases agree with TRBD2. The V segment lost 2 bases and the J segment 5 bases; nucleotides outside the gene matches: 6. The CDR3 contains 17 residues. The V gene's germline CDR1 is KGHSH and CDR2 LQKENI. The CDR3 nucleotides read TGTGCCAGCTCACCAGGCCTAGCGGGAGGGCCGACCGGGGAGCTGTTTTTT. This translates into CASSPGLAGGPTGELFF.

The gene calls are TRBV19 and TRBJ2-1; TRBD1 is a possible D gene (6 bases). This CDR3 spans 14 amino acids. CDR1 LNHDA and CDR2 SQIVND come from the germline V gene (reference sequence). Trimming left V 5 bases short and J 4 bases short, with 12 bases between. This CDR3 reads CASSVGDTYNEQFF. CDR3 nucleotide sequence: TGTGCCAGTAGTGTGGGGGACACTTACAATGAGCAGTTCTTC.

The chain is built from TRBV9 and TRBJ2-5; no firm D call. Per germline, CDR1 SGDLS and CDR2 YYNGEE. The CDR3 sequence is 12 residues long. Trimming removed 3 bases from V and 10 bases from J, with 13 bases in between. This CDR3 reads CASSGSLGDQYF. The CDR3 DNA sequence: TGTGCCAGCAGCGGGTCCCTCGGCGACCAGTACTTC.

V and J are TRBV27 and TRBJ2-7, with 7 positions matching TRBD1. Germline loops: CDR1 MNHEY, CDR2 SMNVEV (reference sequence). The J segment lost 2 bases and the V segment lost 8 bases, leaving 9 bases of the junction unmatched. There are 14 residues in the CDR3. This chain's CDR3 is CASGAYRGAYEQYF. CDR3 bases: TGTGCCAGCGGGGCCTACAGGGGCGCCTACGAGCAGTACTTC.

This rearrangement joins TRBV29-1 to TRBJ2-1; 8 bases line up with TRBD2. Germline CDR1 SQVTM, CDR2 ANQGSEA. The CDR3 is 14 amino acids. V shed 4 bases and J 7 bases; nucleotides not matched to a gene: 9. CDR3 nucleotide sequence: TGCAGCGTTGTTCCAGCGGGAGAGGGGAATGAGCAGTTCTTC. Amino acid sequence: CSVVPAGEGNEQFF.

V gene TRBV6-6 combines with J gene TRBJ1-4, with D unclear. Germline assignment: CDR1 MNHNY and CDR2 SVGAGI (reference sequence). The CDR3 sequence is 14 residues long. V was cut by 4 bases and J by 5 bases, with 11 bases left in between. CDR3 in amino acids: CASSWTEGNEKLFF. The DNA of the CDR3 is TGTGCCAGCAGTTGGACCGAAGGGAATGAAAAACTGTTTTTT.

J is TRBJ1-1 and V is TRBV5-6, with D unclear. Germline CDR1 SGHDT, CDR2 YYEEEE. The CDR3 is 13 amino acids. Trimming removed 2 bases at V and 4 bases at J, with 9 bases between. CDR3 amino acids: CASSLIGGTEAFF. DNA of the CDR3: TGTGCCAGCAGCTTAATCGGAGGCACTGAAGCTTTCTTT.

The CDR3 DNA is TGTGCCAGCAGCTTTTGGGGACAGGCGAACACTGAAGCTTTCTTT. As protein: CASSFWGQANTEAFF. This chain connects TRBV5-6 to TRBJ1-1; 8 nucleotides align to TRBD1. V shed 2 bases and J 1 base; nucleotides not matched to a gene: 4. From germline, CDR1 is SGHDT and CDR2 YYEEEE. The CDR3 extends over 15 amino acids.

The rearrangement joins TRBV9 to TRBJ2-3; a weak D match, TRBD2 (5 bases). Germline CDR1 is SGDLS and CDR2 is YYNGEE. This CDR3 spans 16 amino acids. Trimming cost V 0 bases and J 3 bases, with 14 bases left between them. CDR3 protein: CASSVGLAPSTDTQYF. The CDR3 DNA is TGTGCCAGCAGCGTAGGGCTAGCTCCCTCGACAGATACGCAGTATTTT.

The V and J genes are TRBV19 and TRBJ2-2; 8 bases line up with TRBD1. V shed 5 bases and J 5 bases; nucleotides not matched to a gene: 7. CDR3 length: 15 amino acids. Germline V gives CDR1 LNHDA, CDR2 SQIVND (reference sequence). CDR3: CASSVRTGWTGELFF. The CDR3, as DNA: TGTGCCAGTAGTGTTCGGACAGGGTGGACCGGGGAGCTGTTTTTT. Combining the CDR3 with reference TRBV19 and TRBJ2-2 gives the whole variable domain DGGITQSPKYLFRKEGQNVTLSCEQNLNHDAMYWYRQDPGQGLRLIYYSQIVNDFQKGDIAEGYSVSREKKESFPLTVTSAQKNPTAFYLCASSVRTGWTGELFFGEGSRLTVL.